Described below is a single TCR beta chain sequence and its context. Germline CDR1 and CDR2: KGHSH and LQKENI. This CDR3 is built from 14 residues. Between the trimmed V and J ends, which lost 1 base and 2 bases, there was a span of 7 bases. The data belong to a study of blood T cell repertoires in COVID-19. Study-wide context: From the United States, Italy and Spain came samples of acute and convalescent COVID-19. T cells, B-cell-depleted T cells, or PBMCs supplied cDNA or gDNA.

In the authors' workflow: Reference gene primer amplification gave estimated nucleated cell counts. Method: immunoSEQ multiplex PCR; TCRdb's copy keeps in-frame clones and lacks some. That table furnishes V, J and clone size, whereas the DNA furnished D and trimming. The table records about 120,000 clones, 70% to 90% of them present only once. Sequenced sample: peripheral blood. This rearrangement joins TRBV18 to TRBJ2-3, with D perhaps TRBD2 (5 bases). This TCR was recovered from a woman in her seventies who had recovered from COVID-19. This chain's CDR3 is CASSPQRSTDTQYF. For the CDR3, the DNA is TGTGCCAGCTCACCACAGCGGTCCACAGATACGCAGTATTTT.